The 22 T cell receptor beta chains reported below all come from one sample, sequenced in a study of blood T cell repertoires in COVID-19 (dated by TCRdb to the early 2020s). Libraries were constructed by the immunoSEQ multiplex PCR assay. TCRdb took over this immuneACCESS table, retaining in-frame rearrangements with V and J assigned. Such tables are incomplete; in checked studies, under half of the missing clones stem from an unresolved V gene, and the remainder is unexplained. The sample has some 370,000 clones on record, about four fifths of them singletons. Of the sample, approximately 5% is held by the ten largest clones. The sequenced sample consisted of PBMCs or T cells enriched from blood (not recorded which). The receptors come from a woman between 50 and 59 years old who had recovered from COVID-19.

V and J are TRBV19 and TRBJ2-2; D perhaps matches TRBD1 (5 bases). This CDR3 region has 15 residues. The V gene's germline CDR1 is LNHDA and CDR2 SQIVND (reference sequence). The ends were cut back, 6 bases at V and 2 bases at J, with 13 bases in the middle. The CDR3 loop reads CASSPGWGNTGELFF. As DNA, the CDR3 is TGTGCCAGTAGCCCAGGCTGGGGCAACACCGGGGAGCTGTTTTTT.

The V call is TRBV19, the J call TRBJ2-1; TRBD2 matches at 7 bases. CDR3 size: 16 residues. After removal of 3 bases from V and 3 bases from J, the junction contained 8 bases not matched to a gene. The V gene's germline CDR1 is LNHDA and CDR2 SQIVND (reference sequence). The DNA for the CDR3 is TGTGCCAGTAGTATTGGACTAGTCCCCCTCTACAATGAGCAGTTCTTC. Translation: CASSIGLVPLYNEQFF.

V usage is TRBV4-3 and J usage is TRBJ2-7, with 7 bases identical to TRBD1. Trimming took 2 bases from V and 2 from J; bases not matched to a gene: 6. Germline V CDR1 and CDR2: LGHNA, YSLEER. This CDR3 is 15 amino acids long. CDR3 sequence: CASSQTDRVPYEQYF. In DNA form, the CDR3 reads TGCGCCAGCAGCCAAACCGACAGGGTCCCCTACGAGCAGTACTTC.

This chain links TRBV30 with TRBJ1-5; no firm D call. Germline assignment: CDR1 GTSNPN and CDR2 SVGIG (reference sequence). The CDR3 is 13 residues long. V was pared by 2 bases and J by 5 bases, with 10 bases between. The CDR3 protein is CAWSTGRDQPQHF. CDR3 coding DNA: TGTGCCTGGAGTACCGGGAGGGATCAGCCCCAGCATTTT.

V gene TRBV19 combines with J gene TRBJ1-5, with TRBD1 matching 9 bases. In germline, CDR1 is LNHDA, CDR2 SQIVND (reference sequence). V trimming: 4 bases; J trimming: 5 bases; junction bases outside the gene matches: 9. The CDR3 runs to 16 residues. As DNA, the CDR3 is TGTGCCAGTAGTACCCTCAACAGGGGGCGAGATCAGCCCCAGCATTTT. This gives the protein CASSTLNRGRDQPQHF.

The chain combines TRBV15 with TRBJ2-1, with D possibly being TRBD1 (7 bases). The germline CDR1 and CDR2 sequences are LNHNV and YYDKDF (reference sequence). This CDR3 region has 16 residues. The ends were cut back, 5 bases at V and 7 bases at J, with 21 bases in the middle. The chain's CDR3 is CATSGGGTVVTNEQFF. The DNA of the CDR3 is TGTGCCACCAGCGGAGGGGGGACAGTGGTAACTAATGAGCAGTTCTTC.

The chain employs TRBV7-2 and TRBJ2-3, with TRBD1 identical over 9 bases. V was pared by 4 bases and J by 2 bases, with 7 bases of the junction left unmatched. The germline V gene encodes CDR1 SGHTA and CDR2 FQGNSA. The CDR3 sequence is 16 residues long. CDR3 in DNA: TGTGCCAGCAGCTATTCCGGACAGGGGACCACAGATACGCAGTATTTT. Amino acid sequence: CASSYSGQGTTDTQYF. The full variable domain, with the rest looked up from reference TRBV7-2 and TRBJ2-3, is GAGVSQSPSNKVTEKGKDVELRCDPISGHTALYWYRQSLGQGLEFLIYFQGNSAPDKSGLPSDRFSAERTGGSVSTLTIQRTQQEDSAVYLCASSYSGQGTTDTQYFGPGTRLTVL.

The rearrangement links TRBV2 to TRBJ1-5; 9 bases fit TRBD1. Germline loops: CDR1 SNHLY, CDR2 FYNNEI. The V segment lost 5 bases and the J segment 2 bases; nucleotides outside the gene matches: 13. The CDR3 loop spans 18 amino acids. This CDR3 is CASSFGTGIFLGNQPQHF. CDR3 nucleotide sequence: TGTGCCAGCAGTTTCGGGACAGGGATTTTTTTGGGCAATCAGCCCCAGCATTTT. Filled out from reference TRBV2 and TRBJ1-5, the complete variable domain reads EPEVTQTPSHQVTQMGQEVILRCVPISNHLYFYWYRQILGQKVEFLVSFYNNEISEKSEIFDDQFSVERPDGSNFTLKIRSTKLEDSAMYFCASSFGTGIFLGNQPQHFGDGTRLSIL.

This chain connects TRBV7-9 to TRBJ2-2, with D tentatively TRBD2 (5 bases). From germline, CDR1 is SEHNR and CDR2 FQNEAQ (reference sequence). The CDR3 contains 17 residues. With 5 bases removed from V and 0 bases from J, the gap between germline ends came to 16 bases. CDR3 in amino acids: CASSHGVGAPNTGELFF. The CDR3, as DNA: TGTGCCAGCAGCCACGGGGTGGGAGCACCGAACACCGGGGAGCTGTTTTTT.

The chain couples TRBV3-1 (or the pseudogene TRBV3-2) to TRBJ2-1; D ambiguous. The CDR3 totals 13 residues. Trimming cost V 0 bases and J 7 bases, with 7 bases left between them. Germline V gene lookup returns CDR1 LGHDT and CDR2 YNNKEL (reference sequence). CDR3 coding DNA: TGTGCCAGCAGCCAAGATCTAGTTAATGAGCAGTTCTTC. Its protein is CASSQDLVNEQFF.

The gene calls are TRBV2 and TRBJ1-5; 8 nucleotides align to TRBD1. After removal of 6 bases from V and 5 bases from J, the junction contained 3 bases not matched to a gene. The germline V gene encodes CDR1 SNHLY and CDR2 FYNNEI. The CDR3 is made up of 13 amino acids. The CDR3 here is CASSLDRDQPQHF. In DNA, the CDR3 is TGTGCCAGCAGCCTGGACAGGGATCAGCCCCAGCATTTT. Complete variable domain (other parts from reference TRBV2 and TRBJ1-5): EPEVTQTPSHQVTQMGQEVILRCVPISNHLYFYWYRQILGQKVEFLVSFYNNEISEKSEIFDDQFSVERPDGSNFTLKIRSTKLEDSAMYFCASSLDRDQPQHFGDGTRLSIL.

There are a few counts of this clone. The V call is TRBV18, the J call TRBJ1-1; no definite D call. The CDR3 totals 11 residues. CDR1 KGHSH and CDR2 LQKENI come from the germline V gene. V was clipped by 3 bases and J by 7 bases, with 6 bases between them. Written as DNA, the CDR3 is TGTGCCAGCTCACCTTCTAATGAAGCTTTCTTT. Its translation: CASSPSNEAFF.

The chain has TRBV7-9 and TRBJ2-7; 14 positions match TRBD2. Per the germline V gene, CDR1 is SEHNR and CDR2 is FQNEAQ (reference sequence). With 5 bases clipped from V and 6 bases from J, the junction kept 3 bases outside the gene matches. The CDR3 loop spans 14 amino acids. CDR3 sequence: CASSRLAGGLEQYF. The CDR3, as DNA: TGTGCCAGCAGCCGACTAGCGGGAGGGCTCGAGCAGTACTTC.

Turning to this clone: The identical CDR3 is also encoded by other nucleotide sequences in the sample. The chain recombines TRBV3-1 (or the pseudogene TRBV3-2) with TRBJ1-5; D is perhaps TRBD1 (6 bases). The ends were cut back, 1 base at V and 4 bases at J, with 8 bases in the middle. There are 14 residues in the CDR3. Germline lookup yields CDR1 LGHDT and CDR2 YNNKEL (reference sequence). In DNA, the CDR3 is TGTGCCAGCAGCCAAGGGACAGCAAATCAGCCCCAGCATTTT. Translating gives CASSQGTANQPQHF.

The chain carries TRBV2 and TRBJ2-4; 8 positions match TRBD2. Germline V gives CDR1 SNHLY, CDR2 FYNNEI. V dropped 7 bases and J dropped 5; count of bases not matched to a gene: 4. The CDR3 spans 13 residues. CDR3 in DNA: TGTGCCAGCATCGGGGGGGGCGAAAACATTCAGTACTTC. It translates to CASIGGGENIQYF.

This chain links TRBV3-1 (or the pseudogene TRBV3-2) with TRBJ1-1; D ambiguous. V lost 1 base to trimming and J lost 5 bases, with 23 bases between them. CDR1 and CDR2 from the germline V gene are LGHDT and YNNKEL (reference sequence). This CDR3 is 18 amino acids long. CDR3 protein: CASSQASPFAGDDTEAFF. In DNA, the CDR3 is TGTGCCAGCAGCCAAGCCTCGCCCTTTGCCGGGGATGATACTGAAGCTTTCTTT.

This clone has only a few counts. The chain couples TRBV4-1 to TRBJ2-7; 11 positions agree with TRBD1. Germline loops: CDR1 MGHRA, CDR2 YSYEKL. After removal of 6 bases from V and 1 base from J, the junction contained 5 bases not matched to a gene. The CDR3 spans 15 residues. The CDR3 here is CASSPGQGASYEQYF. The CDR3 bases are TGCGCCAGCAGTCCCGGACAGGGGGCATCCTACGAGCAGTACTTC.

The chain is built from TRBV2 and TRBJ2-7, with 7 bases identical to TRBD1. CDR1 is SNHLY, CDR2 FYNNEI, per germline. The V segment lost 6 bases and the J segment 3 bases; nucleotides outside the gene matches: 5. The CDR3 extends over 13 amino acids. In nucleotides, the CDR3 is TGTGCCAGCAGGGGGGACAGTTTCTACGAGCAGTACTTC. Encoded protein: CASRGDSFYEQYF.

The chain has TRBV15 and TRBJ2-1, with D uncertain. Looked up from germline, CDR1 is LNHNV and CDR2 is YYDKDF (reference sequence). This CDR3 region has 17 residues. Trimming removed 5 bases at V and 8 bases at J, with 25 bases between. The CDR3 DNA follows: TGTGCCACCAGCGGCCTCAACGACTTTAAACGGTGGGATGAGCAGTTCTTC. Amino acid sequence: CATSGLNDFKRWDEQFF.

This clone showed up just a few times. The chain is built from TRBV5-6 and TRBJ2-3; 8 bases map to TRBD2. V lost 2 bases, J lost 7 bases, and 9 bases stayed unmatched. CDR1 SGHDT and CDR2 YYEEEE come from the germline V gene. The CDR3 runs 15 residues. For the CDR3, the DNA is TGTGCCAGCAGCTTACGGGGTAGCGGGATGAATACGCAGTATTTT. As protein: CASSLRGSGMNTQYF.

The rearrangement links TRBV4-1 to TRBJ1-5; D is unclear. Trimming took off 0 bases at V and 9 bases at J, with 9 bases between the two ends. Germline loops: CDR1 MGHRA, CDR2 YSYEKL. This CDR3 has 13 residues. The CDR3 DNA follows: TGCGCCAGCAGCCAAGAGGCATTCATGCCCCAGCATTTT. This encodes CASSQEAFMPQHF.

This sequence joins TRBV4-2 and TRBJ1-2; 7 bases line up with TRBD1. CDR1 and CDR2 (germline): LGHNA, YNFKEQ. V lost 0 bases, J lost 1 base, and 2 bases stayed unmatched. The CDR3 is 15 amino acids. Here the CDR3 DNA reads TGTGCCAGCAGCCAAGATCGACAGGGTAACTATGGCTACACCTTC. It codes for CASSQDRQGNYGYTF.